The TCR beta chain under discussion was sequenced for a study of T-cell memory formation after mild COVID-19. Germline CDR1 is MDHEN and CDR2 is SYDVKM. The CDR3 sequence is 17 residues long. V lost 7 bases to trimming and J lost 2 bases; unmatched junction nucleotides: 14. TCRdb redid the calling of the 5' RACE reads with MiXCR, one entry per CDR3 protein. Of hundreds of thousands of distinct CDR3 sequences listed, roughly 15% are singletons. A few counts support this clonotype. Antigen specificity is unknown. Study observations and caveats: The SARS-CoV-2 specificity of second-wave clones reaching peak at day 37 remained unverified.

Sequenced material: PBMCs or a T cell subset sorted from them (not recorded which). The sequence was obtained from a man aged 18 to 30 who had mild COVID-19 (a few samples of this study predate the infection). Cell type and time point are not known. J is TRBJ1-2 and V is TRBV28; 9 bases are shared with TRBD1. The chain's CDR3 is CASKIGGQGKINYGYTF. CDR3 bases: TGTGCCAGCAAGATCGGGGGACAGGGAAAAATCAACTATGGCTACACCTTC.